This T cell receptor (beta chain) emerged from a study of blood T cell repertoires in COVID-19. V lost 5 bases to trimming and J lost 2 bases, with 20 bases between them. Germline CDR1 and CDR2: SGHVS and FNYEAQ. The CDR3 spans 17 residues. Some clones are missing from TCRdb's copy, which holds only in-frame ones; the method was immunoSEQ multiplex PCR. The repertoire holds 150,000 or so clones, with around 83% as singletons. The V call is TRBV7-6, the J call TRBJ2-3; D might be TRBD1 (7 bases). The receptor was derived from a woman in her fifties or sixties with COVID-19, enrolled during active disease. The sample taken for sequencing was peripheral blood. CDR3 in DNA: TGTGCCAGCAGCCTCAGCCTCAGGGGGGTCTCCACAGATACGCAGTATTTT. Protein product: CASSLSLRGVSTDTQYF.